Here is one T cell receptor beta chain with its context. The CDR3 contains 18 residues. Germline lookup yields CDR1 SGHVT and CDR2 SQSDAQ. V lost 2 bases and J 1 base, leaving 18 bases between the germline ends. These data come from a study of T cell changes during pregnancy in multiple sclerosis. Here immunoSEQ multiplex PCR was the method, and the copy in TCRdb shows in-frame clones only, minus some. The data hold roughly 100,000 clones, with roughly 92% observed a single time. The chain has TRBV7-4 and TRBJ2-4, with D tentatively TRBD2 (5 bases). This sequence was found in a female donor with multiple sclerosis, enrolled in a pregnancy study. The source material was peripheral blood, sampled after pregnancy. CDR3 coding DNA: TGTGCCAGCAGCTTAATAGTAGGTGGACTTGGGGCCAAAAACATTCAGTACTTC. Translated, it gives CASSLIVGGLGAKNIQYF.